This T cell receptor (beta chain) came from a study of control samples from healthy donors and cancer patients. Germline V gene data show CDR1 as SGHVS and CDR2 as FNYEAQ. The germline V and J ends were trimmed by 2 bases and 5 bases, with 12 bases remaining between them. The CDR3 has 14 residues. Method: immunoSEQ multiplex PCR; TCRdb's copy keeps in-frame clones and lacks some. The data show approximately 37,000 clones, with around 80% seen just once and about a fifth held by the top ten. This receptor was taken from a woman aged 55-70 years with lung cancer. Material: PBMCs. The chain combines TRBV7-6 with TRBJ2-5, with D hard to call. The CDR3 spells CASSLLSKLETQYF. CDR3 nucleotide sequence: TGTGCCAGCAGCTTACTGTCGAAACTTGAGACCCAGTACTTC.